The 11 T cell receptor beta chains below were found in one sample sequenced in a study of T cells in tuberculosis. Time point noted: new active TB diagnosis, blood taken before or within 7 days of starting treatment. Some clones are missing from TCRdb's copy, which holds only in-frame ones; the method was immunoSEQ multiplex PCR. Found here are 25,000 to 35,000 clones, nearly 90% of them singletons; the top ten hold about 5.3%. The source material was PBMCs, sampled at tuberculosis diagnosis. These receptors were taken from an adult with tuberculosis.

The chain couples TRBV6-5 to TRBJ1-3, with D unresolved. With 2 bases removed from V and 5 bases from J, the gap between germline ends came to 10 bases. In germline, CDR1 is MNHEY, CDR2 SVGAGI. The CDR3 has 14 residues. This CDR3 reads CASSYDIRRNTIYF. Here the CDR3 DNA reads TGTGCCAGCAGTTACGACATTCGTCGAAACACCATATATTTT.

This rearrangement joins TRBV5-1 to TRBJ1-6, with no clear D. The length of the CDR3 is 14 residues. In germline, CDR1 is SGHRS, CDR2 YFSETQ. V lost 0 bases to trimming and J lost 8 bases, with 9 bases between them. CDR3 nucleotides: TGCGCCAGCAGCTTGGAAGGCCAGGATTCACCCCTCCACTTT. Translating gives CASSLEGQDSPLHF.

CDR3 in amino acids: CASSQDRLGIAGVGEQYF. CDR3 DNA sequence: TGCGCCAGCAGCCAAGATCGGTTAGGAATAGCGGGAGTTGGGGAGCAGTACTTC. The V and J genes are TRBV4-1 and TRBJ2-7, with TRBD2 identical over 9 bases. The CDR3 is 18 residues long. Germline trimming cut 0 bases from V and 7 bases from J; bases unmatched to any gene: 16. Germline CDR1 MGHRA, CDR2 YSYEKL.

The chain uses TRBV4-1 and TRBJ1-1, with TRBD1 identical over 9 bases. The ends lost 2 bases at V and 1 base at J; junction bases unmatched: 5. Germline CDR1 MGHRA, CDR2 YSYEKL. The CDR3 runs to 16 residues. This CDR3 is CASSQLNRGRNTEAFF. DNA for the CDR3: TGCGCCAGCAGCCAACTTAACAGGGGGCGGAACACTGAAGCTTTCTTT.

The V and J genes are TRBV9 and TRBJ1-5, with TRBD1 as a possible D gene (6 bases). The germline V gene encodes CDR1 SGDLS and CDR2 YYNGEE. V was cut by 0 bases and J by 7 bases, with 11 bases left in between. The CDR3 consists of 14 residues. The CDR3 here is CASSVESGVQPQHF. CDR3 nucleotides: TGTGCCAGCAGCGTAGAATCAGGGGTACAGCCCCAGCATTTT.

The chain recombines TRBV6-5 with TRBJ2-7; 9 bases line up with TRBD2. The CDR3 extends over 14 amino acids. V dropped 8 bases and J dropped 1; count of bases not matched to a gene: 6. The germline V gene has CDR1 MNHEY and CDR2 SVGAGI. This chain's CDR3 is CASGKREASYEQYF. Here the CDR3 DNA reads TGTGCCAGCGGCAAGCGGGAGGCTTCCTACGAGCAGTACTTC.

The chain joins TRBV28 to TRBJ2-7; TRBD2 agrees at 11 bases. Germline V CDR1 and CDR2: MDHEN, SYDVKM. The CDR3 sequence is 17 residues long. Losses at the gene ends were 2 bases for V and 0 bases for J; bases not matched to a gene: 6. CDR3 nucleotide sequence: TGTGCCAGCAGTTTAACTGGACTAGCGGGTCGCTCCTACGAGCAGTACTTC. It codes for CASSLTGLAGRSYEQYF.

The chain links TRBV18 to TRBJ1-5; D possibly corresponds to TRBD1 (6 bases). CDR3 length: 15 residues. Trimming cost V 2 bases and J 6 bases, with 14 bases left between them. Germline CDR1 and CDR2: KGHSH and LQKENI. The CDR3, as DNA: TGTGCCAGCTCACCATCACAGGGCGGTCGTCAGCCCCAGCATTTT. This codes for CASSPSQGGRQPQHF.

The rearrangement joins TRBV7-9 to TRBJ2-7; TRBD2 agrees at 9 bases. CDR3 length: 16 amino acids. The junction had 4 bases not matched to a gene; V was cut back by 1 base and J by 0 bases. Germline V CDR1 and CDR2: SEHNR, FQNEAQ (reference sequence). CDR3 region: CASSLVAGAVSYEQYF. As DNA, the CDR3 is TGTGCCAGCAGCTTAGTAGCGGGGGCTGTCTCCTACGAGCAGTACTTC. The whole variable domain, remainder taken from reference TRBV7-9 and TRBJ2-7, is DTGVSQNPRHKITKRGQNVTFRCDPISEHNRLYWYRQTLGQGPEFLTYFQNEAQLEKSRLLSDRFSAERPKGSFSTLEIQRTEQGDSAMYLCASSLVAGAVSYEQYFGPGTRLTVT.

This chain uses TRBV11-3 with TRBJ2-1, with a weak D call TRBD2 (6 bases). V gave up 2 bases and J gave up 4 bases, with 18 bases separating them. Germline lookup yields CDR1 SGHNT and CDR2 YENEEA. The CDR3 extends over 17 amino acids. The CDR3: CASSLFSGGKGYNEQFF. For the CDR3, the DNA is TGTGCCAGCAGCTTATTCTCTGGCGGGAAAGGGTACAATGAGCAGTTCTTC.

This chain uses TRBV4-1 with TRBJ2-7; maybe TRBD1 (5 bases). The CDR3 runs to 18 residues. V was shortened by 0 bases and J by 0 bases, with 18 bases between the two germline ends. Germline V gene data show CDR1 as MGHRA and CDR2 as YSYEKL. CDR3 DNA: TGCGCCAGCAGCCAAGATGTATCGATTGGGGCCGACTCCTACGAGCAGTACTTC. This translates into CASSQDVSIGADSYEQYF.